The next 20 T cell receptor beta chains were all read from a single sample in a study of EBV T-cell therapy then PD-1 blockade in nasopharyngeal carcinoma. Profiled with immunoSEQ multiplex PCR; TCRdb holds only in-frame clones, not every one. The sample gives about 22,000 clones, 65% to 85% of which show up once; roughly 24% is in the top ten. These TCRs are of unknown antigen specificity. Treatment denoted: AdE1-LMPpoly-expanded autologous EBV-specific T-cell therapy followed by anti-PD-1 nivolumab. The material was CD8+ T cells from blood, obtained at day -245 from a patient whose treatment included autologous EBV-specific T cells and nivolumab. All receptors come from a man in his forties or fifties with nasopharyngeal carcinoma.

The V call is TRBV6-5, the J call TRBJ2-1; weak D call: TRBD1 (5 bases). The germline gives CDR1 MNHEY, CDR2 SVGAGI. The CDR3 length is 14 residues. V lost 3 bases and J lost 8, with 14 bases in between. The chain's CDR3 is CASSYRGRSDEQFF. CDR3 sequence (DNA): TGTGCCAGCAGTTATAGGGGCAGGAGCGATGAGCAGTTCTTC.

The rearrangement links TRBV4-3 to TRBJ2-7, with 7 bases lining up with TRBD1. Germline assignment: CDR1 LGHNA and CDR2 YSLEER. There are 16 residues in the CDR3. J was trimmed by 0 bases and V by 3 bases; bases with no gene match: 8. CDR3 coding DNA: TGCGCCAGCAGCCAGTTCCGGGACAGTTACTCCTACGAGCAGTACTTC. Its translation is CASSQFRDSYSYEQYF.

The rearrangement links TRBV10-3 to TRBJ2-7, with D maybe TRBD1 (5 bases). Trimming pared 7 bases from V and 1 base from J, leaving 17 bases between. CDR1 and CDR2 (germline): ENHRY, SYGVKD. The CDR3 sequence is 15 residues long. The DNA of the CDR3 is TGTGCCATCACTTCCGGACATCCCGGATCCTACGAGCAGTACTTC. It translates to CAITSGHPGSYEQYF.

This sequence joins TRBV5-1 and TRBJ1-4, with 12 bases matching TRBD1. CDR1 SGHRS and CDR2 YFSETQ come from the germline V gene. The CDR3 sequence is 17 residues long. The J segment lost 2 bases and the V segment lost 0 bases, leaving 2 bases of the junction unmatched. CDR3 in amino acids: CASSLAGTGGTNEKLFF. The CDR3 bases are TGCGCCAGCAGCTTGGCAGGGACAGGGGGCACTAATGAAAAACTGTTTTTT.

The chain carries TRBV10-3 and TRBJ1-6; TRBD1 is a possible D gene (6 bases). CDR3 length equals 14 residues. V lost 6 bases and J 5 bases, leaving 11 bases between the germline ends. The germline V gene has CDR1 ENHRY and CDR2 SYGVKD. CDR3 DNA sequence: TGTGCCATCAGGCCGGACAGAAATAATTCACCCCTCCACTTT. It encodes CAIRPDRNNSPLHF.

This clone has only one observation. V and J are TRBV5-5 and TRBJ2-3, with 11 bases matching TRBD2. The CDR3 extends over 16 amino acids. Germline CDR1 and CDR2: SGHKS and YYEKEE (reference sequence). The V segment lost 2 bases and the J segment 0 bases; nucleotides outside the gene matches: 2. The chain's CDR3 is CASSFLAGGSTDTQYF. The DNA of the CDR3 is TGTGCCAGCAGCTTTCTAGCGGGGGGAAGCACAGATACGCAGTATTTT.

The chain links TRBV3-1 (or the pseudogene TRBV3-2) to TRBJ1-2; D uncertain. V was cut by 2 bases and J by 6 bases, with 16 bases left in between. Germline V gives CDR1 LGHDT, CDR2 YNNKEL (reference sequence). This CDR3 is 15 amino acids long. The CDR3 DNA reads as TGTGCCAGCAGCCAAAGTTTAATGAAAGGCAATGGCTACACCTTC. This gives the protein CASSQSLMKGNGYTF.

This chain joins TRBV9 and TRBJ1-3; D might be TRBD1 (5 bases). V gave up 3 bases and J gave up 8 bases, with 9 bases separating them. The CDR3 spans 12 residues. The germline CDR1 and CDR2 sequences are SGDLS and YYNGEE. The CDR3 is CASSGGGHTIYF. In DNA form, the CDR3 reads TGTGCCAGCAGCGGTGGGGGACACACCATATATTTT.

J is TRBJ2-3 and V is TRBV2; D possibly corresponds to TRBD2 (6 bases). CDR3 length: 16 amino acids. V was pared by 4 bases and J by 1 base, with 15 bases between. CDR1 is SNHLY and CDR2 is FYNNEI in the germline V gene. The CDR3 region is CASSVGASVRTDTQYF. CDR3 bases: TGTGCCAGCAGTGTTGGGGCTAGCGTACGCACAGATACGCAGTATTTT.

CDR3 in amino acids: CASSQDSGGAETQYF. The DNA for the CDR3 is TGTGCCAGCAGCCAAGATAGCGGGGGGGCAGAGACCCAGTACTTC. The chain joins TRBV3-1 (or the pseudogene TRBV3-2) to TRBJ2-5, with 11 bases that match TRBD2. With 0 bases clipped from V and 4 bases from J, the junction kept 1 base outside the gene matches. The germline gives CDR1 LGHDT, CDR2 YNNKEL (reference sequence). The CDR3 is 15 residues long.

The rearrangement links TRBV6-4 to TRBJ1-1; TRBD1 aligns across 10 bases. This CDR3 region has 16 residues. The J segment lost 3 bases and the V segment lost 5 bases, leaving 9 bases of the junction unmatched. CDR1 is MRHNA and CDR2 is SNTAGT in the germline V gene. The CDR3 sequence is CASSRDSGTGDTEAFF. The CDR3, as DNA: TGTGCCAGCAGTCGAGACAGTGGGACAGGGGACACTGAAGCTTTCTTT.

This sequence joins TRBV3-1 (or the pseudogene TRBV3-2) and TRBJ1-1; maybe TRBD1 (6 bases). This CDR3 region has 14 residues. Trimming removed 0 bases from V and 3 bases from J, with 8 bases in between. Germline V lookup: CDR1 LGHDT, CDR2 YNNKEL (reference sequence). The CDR3 nucleotides are TGTGCCAGCAGCCAAGAGCGGGGGCACACTGAAGCTTTCTTT. It is translated as CASSQERGHTEAFF.

As DNA, the CDR3 is TGCGCCAGCAGCTTGGAGGTTGGACAGGGGGCACCTAATGAAAAACTGTTTTTT. Amino acids: CASSLEVGQGAPNEKLFF. The rearrangement uses TRBV5-1 and TRBJ1-4; TRBD1 aligns across 11 bases. The germline gives CDR1 SGHRS, CDR2 YFSETQ. CDR3 size: 18 residues. The junction had 7 bases not matched to a gene; V was cut back by 0 bases and J by 3 bases.

The chain combines TRBV11-1 with TRBJ1-1; D is unclear. This CDR3 spans 14 amino acids. Trimming cost V 1 base and J 2 bases, with 8 bases left between them. Germline-derived CDR1 and CDR2 are SGHAT and FQDESV (reference sequence). CDR3 DNA sequence: TGTGCCAGCAGCTTAGAAATAGCTAACACTGAAGCTTTCTTT. It encodes CASSLEIANTEAFF.

This chain connects TRBV5-6 to TRBJ2-3, with 10 bases lining up with TRBD2. Per germline, CDR1 SGHDT and CDR2 YYEEEE. V gave up 2 bases and J gave up 6 bases; unmatched junction bases: 3. This CDR3 contains 14 residues. CDR3 in amino acids: CASSFGSGGDTQYF. As DNA, the CDR3 is TGTGCCAGCAGCTTCGGTAGCGGGGGGGATACGCAGTATTTT.

The V gene is TRBV27, the J gene TRBJ1-1, with D tentatively TRBD1 (6 bases). Looked up from germline, CDR1 is MNHEY and CDR2 is SMNVEV (reference sequence). V lost 2 bases, J lost 2 bases, and 9 bases lay in between. This CDR3 has 14 residues. CDR3 bases: TGTGCCAGCAGTTTAAACAGGGTCAACACTGAAGCTTTCTTT. It specifies CASSLNRVNTEAFF.

Only one count was recorded for this clone. The rearrangement joins TRBV6-5 to TRBJ1-1, with D hard to call. The CDR3 length is 14 residues. Per germline, CDR1 MNHEY and CDR2 SVGAGI. Trimming removed 0 bases from V and 1 base from J, with 6 bases in between. This CDR3 is CASSYSEGNTEAFF. The CDR3 DNA is TGTGCCAGCAGTTACTCGGAGGGGAACACTGAAGCTTTCTTT.

The chain links TRBV5-6 to TRBJ2-5; D is possibly TRBD1 (6 bases). Germline CDR1 is SGHDT and CDR2 is YYEEEE. Trimming left V 0 bases short and J 5 bases short, with 8 bases between. This CDR3 contains 13 residues. The CDR3 loop reads CASSLGGRETQYF. DNA of the CDR3: TGTGCCAGCAGCTTGGGGGGGCGGGAGACCCAGTACTTC.

This clone was seen a handful of times. Other DNA sequences in this specimen translate into the identical CDR3. The V gene is TRBV4-2, the J gene TRBJ2-5, with 8 bases aligning to TRBD2. Germline trimming cut 0 bases from V and 1 base from J; bases unmatched to any gene: 1. The V gene's germline CDR1 is LGHNA and CDR2 YNFKEQ. The CDR3 consists of 15 residues. CDR3: CASSQDRGGQETQYF. The CDR3 coding sequence is TGTGCCAGCAGCCAAGATCGGGGGGGCCAAGAGACCCAGTACTTC.

This chain links TRBV6-4 with TRBJ2-3, with D unresolved. Trimming removed 0 bases from V and 2 bases from J, with 6 bases in between. CDR1 is MRHNA and CDR2 is SNTAGT in the germline V gene. This CDR3 is built from 14 residues. The DNA for the CDR3 is TGTGCCAGCAGTGACTCCTATGACACAGATACGCAGTATTTT. Translation: CASSDSYDTDTQYF.